This TCR beta chain was captured in a study of T-cell reconstitution after alpha-beta-depleted transplantation in children. Comments on this clonotype: Its specificity is not known.

Study findings and constraints: Among T cells one year after transplant, newly produced cells accounted for most counts and diversity. Some patients' high day-60 TCRbeta diversity was traced to surviving recipient T cells and thymic progenitors. Reported findings indicate that, about two months after transplant, alpha-beta T cells came from several hundred expanded clones, which were derived from non-depleted graft cells.

Preparation of the TCRbeta library used unique molecular identifiers. From the PCR reads, TCRdb called clonotypes with MiXCR, one entry per CDR3 protein. Of about 980,000 distinct CDR3 sequences in the sample, roughly 29% were seen once. Germline V gene sequence: CDR1 SGHTA, CDR2 FQGNSA. V shed 8 bases and J shed 4 bases, with 17 bases lying between them. The CDR3 spans 14 residues. This receptor was identified in a boy less than two years old who had a stem cell transplant for SCID, so the T cells may come from the graft donor. The V gene is TRBV7-2, the J gene TRBJ2-5; D is tentatively TRBD1 or TRBD2 (5 bases each). The sample in question was PBMCs, mostly from graft donor cells, obtained 360 days after TCRalphabeta/CD19-depleted stem cell transplant. The CDR3 reads CASEDGGAGETQYF. The CDR3 DNA is TGTGCCAGCGAAGATGGGGGAGCTGGAGAGACCCAGTACTTC.